This T cell receptor beta chain comes out of a study of response to subunit inactivated influenza vaccine. Study-wide results and limits: Researchers suggested that each seasonal influenza vaccination recruits few new T cells.

From the RT-PCR reads, TCRdb called clonotypes with MiXCR, one entry per CDR3 protein. The table lists a few hundred thousand distinct CDR3 sequences, 6.5% to 8% of them singletons. Concerning this clonotype: Its cognate antigen is unknown.

The germline V gene encodes CDR1 MNHEY and CDR2 SMNVEV (reference sequence). The length of the CDR3 is 15 residues. J lost 5 bases, V lost 5 bases, and 10 bases had no gene match. The source of this sequence is a man aged 50 to 75 who received an inactivated influenza vaccine. This rearrangement joins TRBV27 to TRBJ1-2, with TRBD1 matching 8 bases. The sample was PBMCs from blood, taken 23 to 25 months after vaccination. The CDR3 loop is CASSTWTGSGYGYTF. Written as DNA, the CDR3 is TGTGCCAGCAGTACCTGGACAGGGAGTGGGTATGGCTACACCTTC.